This is a list of T cell receptor beta chains from one sample in a study of blood T cell repertoires in COVID-19. Only in-frame clones appear in the TCRdb table, and some are missing; sequencing was by immunoSEQ multiplex PCR. Of roughly 260,000 clones listed, more than 65% are singletons. Source material: peripheral blood. The receptors come from a woman between 40 and 55 years old with active or convalescent COVID-19. Both conserved end residues are part of each CDR3. Each record gives: clone size, V gene, D gene, J gene, CDR3 protein, CDR3 DNA. D genes are given only for firm matches. For some rows the clone size is stated as once, few or many, or as a class when expanded; others skip it.

size: -; V: TRBV28; D: TRBD2; J: TRBJ2-1; CDR3: CASSSGGVLNEQFF; DNA: TGTGCCAGCAGTTCCGGGGGGGTACTTAATGAGCAGTTCTTC
size: -; V: TRBV20-1; D: TRBD1; J: TRBJ1-5; CDR3: CSASPEDRPNQPQHF; DNA: TGCAGTGCTAGTCCCGAGGACAGGCCCAATCAGCCCCAGCATTTT
size: -; V: TRBV3-1/TRBV3-2; D: -; J: TRBJ1-2; CDR3: CASSDTTPLGYGYTF; DNA: TGTGCCAGCAGCGATACGACACCACTGGGCTATGGCTACACCTTC
size: once; V: TRBV28; D: TRBD1; J: TRBJ1-2; CDR3: CASRPPGTGGGYTF; DNA: TGTGCCAGCAGGCCTCCCGGGACAGGGGGTGGCTACACCTTC
size: -; V: TRBV2; D: -; J: TRBJ1-3; CDR3: CASGFGGTGNTIYF; DNA: TGTGCCAGCGGGTTTGGCGGAACTGGAAACACCATATATTTT
size: -; V: TRBV7-9; D: -; J: TRBJ1-2; CDR3: CASSRGGAPYGYTF; DNA: TGTGCCAGCAGCAGGGGGGGCGCTCCCTATGGCTACACCTTC
size: -; V: TRBV11-2; D: -; J: TRBJ2-3; CDR3: CASSLTAGTDTQYF; DNA: TGTGCCAGCAGCTTAACGGCGGGCACAGATACGCAGTATTTT
size: -; V: TRBV4-1; D: -; J: TRBJ1-2; CDR3: CASMSSRRIGGYTF; DNA: TGCGCCAGCATGAGCTCGCGGAGGATCGGAGGCTACACCTTC
size: -; V: TRBV29-1; D: TRBD1; J: TRBJ1-4; CDR3: CSAGQGTEKLFF; DNA: TGCAGCGCTGGACAGGGAACGGAAAAACTGTTTTTT
size: -; V: TRBV5-5; D: -; J: TRBJ1-4; CDR3: CASSLARVEKLFF; DNA: TGTGCCAGCAGCTTGGCCCGGGTTGAAAAACTGTTTTTT
size: -; V: TRBV2; D: -; J: TRBJ2-6; CDR3: CASAQARSGANVLTF; DNA: TGTGCCAGCGCCCAGGCCCGCTCTGGGGCCAACGTCCTGACTTTC
size: -; V: TRBV6-5; D: TRBD1; J: TRBJ1-6; CDR3: CASRGTDFLPLHF; DNA: TGTGCCAGCAGAGGGACAGATTTTTTACCCCTCCACTTT
size: -; V: TRBV27; D: TRBD1; J: TRBJ1-6; CDR3: CASSPGTGSSPLHF; DNA: TGTGCCAGCAGTCCCGGGACAGGGAGTTCACCCCTCCACTTT
size: -; V: TRBV7-7; D: -; J: TRBJ2-3; CDR3: CASSRRVQGSDTQYF; DNA: TGTGCTAGCAGCCGACGGGTTCAGGGCTCAGATACGCAGTATTTT
size: -; V: TRBV19; D: -; J: TRBJ1-1; CDR3: CASSISWASNTEAFF; DNA: TGTGCCAGTAGTATTTCTTGGGCTTCGAACACTGAAGCTTTCTTT
size: once; V: TRBV6-4; D: -; J: TRBJ2-3; CDR3: CASSNQGLGGDTQYF; DNA: TGTGCCAGCAGTAACCAGGGACTGGGGGGAGATACGCAGTATTTT
size: -; V: TRBV5-5; D: -; J: TRBJ1-1; CDR3: CASSSRSLNTEAFF; DNA: TGTGCCAGCAGCTCGAGGAGTCTGAACACTGAAGCTTTCTTT
size: -; V: TRBV30; D: -; J: TRBJ1-5; CDR3: CAWSVTGGQSQPQHF; DNA: TGTGCCTGGAGTGTCACGGGGGGGCAGAGCCAGCCCCAGCATTTT